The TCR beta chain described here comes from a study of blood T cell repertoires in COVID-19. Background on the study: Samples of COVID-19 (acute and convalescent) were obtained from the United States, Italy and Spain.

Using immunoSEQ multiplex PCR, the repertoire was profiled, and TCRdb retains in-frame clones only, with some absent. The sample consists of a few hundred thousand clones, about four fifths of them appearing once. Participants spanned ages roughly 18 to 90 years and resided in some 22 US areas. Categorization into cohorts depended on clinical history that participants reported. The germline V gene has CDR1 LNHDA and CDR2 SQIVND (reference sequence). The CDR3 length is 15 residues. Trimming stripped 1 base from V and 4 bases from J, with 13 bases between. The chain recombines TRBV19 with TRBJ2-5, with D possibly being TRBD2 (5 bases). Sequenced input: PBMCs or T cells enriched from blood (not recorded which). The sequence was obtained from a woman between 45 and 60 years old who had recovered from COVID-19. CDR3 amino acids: CASSIGSGLGETQYF. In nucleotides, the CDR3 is TGTGCCAGTAGTATAGGATCGGGGTTAGGAGAGACCCAGTACTTC.